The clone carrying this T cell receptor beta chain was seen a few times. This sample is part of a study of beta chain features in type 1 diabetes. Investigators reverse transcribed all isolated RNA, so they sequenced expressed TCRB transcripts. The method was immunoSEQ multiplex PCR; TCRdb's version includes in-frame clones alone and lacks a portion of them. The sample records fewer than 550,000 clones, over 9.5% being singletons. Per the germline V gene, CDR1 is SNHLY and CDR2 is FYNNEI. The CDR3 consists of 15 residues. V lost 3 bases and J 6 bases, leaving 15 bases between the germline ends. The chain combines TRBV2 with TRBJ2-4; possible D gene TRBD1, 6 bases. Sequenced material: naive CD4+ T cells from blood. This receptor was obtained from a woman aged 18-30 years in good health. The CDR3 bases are TGTGCCAGCAGTGAGCCAGGGGAGAGTAGAAACATTCAGTACTTC. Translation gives CASSEPGESRNIQYF.